The 29 T cell receptor beta chains given below trace back to one sample, sequenced in a study of cytomegalovirus exposure and HLA in healthy donors. Amplification used 60 Vbeta primers and 13 Jbeta primers. Measured with immunoSEQ multiplex PCR; TCRdb has only the in-frame clones, and not every one. The table lists about 99,000 clones, approximately 78% of them singletons. Sequencing was done on a sample of PBMCs. These TCRs come from a woman in her thirties or forties in good health and CMV-seronegative.

This chain connects TRBV9 to TRBJ2-5, with a tentative D call TRBD1 (5 bases). CDR3 length: 13 residues. V lost 4 bases and J lost 2, with 9 bases in between. The germline V gene encodes CDR1 SGDLS and CDR2 YYNGEE. The chain's CDR3 is CASSPGIQETQYF. CDR3 sequence (DNA): TGTGCCAGCAGCCCAGGGATTCAAGAGACCCAGTACTTC.

The chain is built from TRBV25-1 and TRBJ2-7; 7 bases agree with TRBD2. Per germline, CDR1 MGHDK and CDR2 SYGVNS. With 3 bases clipped from V and 2 bases from J, the junction kept 4 bases outside the gene matches. The CDR3 is 14 amino acids. CDR3 loop: CASSDGGSAYEQYF. DNA of the CDR3: TGTGCCAGCAGTGACGGCGGGAGCGCCTACGAGCAGTACTTC.

The V call is TRBV28, the J call TRBJ2-7; perhaps TRBD1 as D (5 bases). Trimming left V 9 bases short and J 2 bases short, with 20 bases between. CDR3 length equals 15 residues. Germline V gene sequence: CDR1 MDHEN, CDR2 SYDVKM. The CDR3 is CASSPLWGGPYEQYF. CDR3 sequence (DNA): TGTGCCAGTTCCCCCTTGTGGGGCGGTCCCTACGAGCAGTACTTC.

V and J are TRBV30 and TRBJ1-2, with D perhaps matching TRBD1 (5 bases). The CDR3 covers 13 residues. Trimming left V 5 bases short and J 4 bases short, with 14 bases between. Looked up from germline, CDR1 is GTSNPN and CDR2 is SVGIG (reference sequence). CDR3 amino acids: CAWSGARGYGYTF. CDR3 nucleotides: TGTGCCTGGTCCGGGGCGCGGGGCTATGGCTACACCTTC.

This clone turned up a few times. V is TRBV11-2 and J is TRBJ2-7; TRBD1 agrees at 9 bases. The CDR3 is 14 amino acids. Germline V CDR1 and CDR2: SGHAT, FQNNGV. The junction had 9 bases not matched to a gene; V was cut back by 7 bases and J by 5 bases. The CDR3 sequence: CASTRDRVTHEQYF. CDR3 DNA: TGTGCCAGCACCCGGGACAGGGTAACCCACGAGCAGTACTTC. Full variable domain (remainder filled in from reference TRBV11-2 and TRBJ2-7): EAGVAQSPRYKIIEKRQSVAFWCNPISGHATLYWYQQILGQGPKLLIQFQNNGVVDDSQLPKDRFSAERLKGVDSTLKIQPAKLEDSAVYLCASTRDRVTHEQYFGPGTRLTVT.

The chain links TRBV28 to TRBJ1-1, with 11 bases matching TRBD1. Trimming took 3 bases from V and 1 from J; bases not matched to a gene: 4. Germline V gene sequence: CDR1 MDHEN, CDR2 SYDVKM. The CDR3 is made up of 16 amino acids. CDR3 in amino acids: CASSLGQGVRNTEAFF. CDR3 nucleotides: TGTGCCAGCAGTTTGGGACAGGGGGTAAGGAACACTGAAGCTTTCTTT.

This chain uses TRBV9 with TRBJ1-1; 8 bases fit TRBD1. Germline assignment: CDR1 SGDLS and CDR2 YYNGEE. After removal of 0 bases from V and 6 bases from J, the junction contained 7 bases not matched to a gene. The CDR3 contains 15 residues. The CDR3 here is CASSVAPDRVSEAFF. The CDR3 DNA reads as TGTGCCAGCAGCGTAGCGCCGGACAGGGTATCTGAAGCTTTCTTT.

V is TRBV7-8 and J is TRBJ2-1; 9 nucleotides align to TRBD1. V gave up 2 bases and J gave up 8 bases; unmatched junction bases: 10. The length of the CDR3 is 16 residues. The germline V gene has CDR1 SGHVS and CDR2 FQNEAQ. In DNA form, the CDR3 reads TGTGCCAGCAGCTTAAGACTAGGGACAGGGTCGGATGAGCAGTTCTTC. Amino acid sequence: CASSLRLGTGSDEQFF.

The chain couples TRBV5-1 to TRBJ2-5; 7 nucleotides agree with TRBD1. The CDR3 runs to 14 residues. V was pared by 3 bases and J by 4 bases, with 6 bases of the junction left unmatched. CDR1 SGHRS and CDR2 YFSETQ come from the germline V gene. This CDR3 is CASSSQGSRETQYF. DNA of the CDR3: TGCGCCAGCAGCTCACAGGGGAGTAGAGAGACCCAGTACTTC.

This clone was detected a few times. J is TRBJ2-5 and V is TRBV9; perhaps TRBD2 as D (6 bases). Trimming took 4 bases from V and 0 from J, leaving 16 bases between them. Looked up from germline, CDR1 is SGDLS and CDR2 is YYNGEE. This CDR3 spans 16 amino acids. CDR3 residues: CASSRGQRVYQETQYF. CDR3 DNA: TGTGCCAGCAGCAGGGGCCAGCGGGTGTACCAAGAGACCCAGTACTTC.

The V and J genes are TRBV5-5 and TRBJ2-2, with TRBD2 matching over 8 bases. V shed 1 base and J 6 bases; nucleotides not matched to a gene: 5. CDR1 is SGHKS, CDR2 YYEKEE, per germline (reference sequence). The CDR3 length is 15 residues. The CDR3 reads CASSLPGTRAGELFF. In nucleotides, the CDR3 is TGTGCCAGCAGCTTGCCCGGGACTAGAGCCGGGGAGCTGTTTTTT.

The chain has TRBV20-1 and TRBJ2-1; D unclear. This CDR3 contains 11 residues. The V gene lost 6 bases and the J gene lost 10 bases, with 13 bases spanning the gap. Per germline, CDR1 DFQATT and CDR2 SNEGSKA (reference sequence). This CDR3 reads CSAPHPREQFF. DNA for the CDR3: TGCAGTGCCCCCCACCCCCGGGAGCAGTTCTTC.

The CDR3 is CASGQFHNEQFF. In DNA form, the CDR3 reads TGTGCCAGCGGACAGTTCCACAATGAGCAGTTCTTC. The genes are TRBV28 and TRBJ2-1, with a possible D match to TRBD1 (6 bases). Trimming pared 8 bases from V and 5 bases from J, leaving 10 bases between. Germline lookup yields CDR1 MDHEN and CDR2 SYDVKM. CDR3 length: 12 amino acids.

The CDR3 sequence is CASSSWLALYEQYF. The CDR3 coding sequence is TGTGCCAGCAGTTCGTGGCTAGCGCTCTACGAGCAGTACTTC. The V call is TRBV27, the J call TRBJ2-7, with D perhaps matching TRBD2 (6 bases). There are 14 residues in the CDR3. Germline V gene data show CDR1 as MNHEY and CDR2 as SMNVEV (reference sequence). With 4 bases removed from V and 3 bases from J, the gap between germline ends came to 13 bases.

This clone was seen a few times. This chain joins TRBV28 and TRBJ1-2; 12 bases fit TRBD1. Germline assignment: CDR1 MDHEN and CDR2 SYDVKM. With 4 bases clipped from V and 0 bases from J, the junction kept 12 bases outside the gene matches. The CDR3 is made up of 19 amino acids. This CDR3 reads CASSSTPGQGARANYGYTF. The CDR3 DNA sequence: TGTGCCAGCAGTTCGACCCCGGGACAGGGGGCGAGGGCTAACTATGGCTACACCTTC.

The chain uses TRBV9 and TRBJ2-1; D gene ambiguous. The CDR3 runs to 14 residues. CDR1 and CDR2 from the germline V gene are SGDLS and YYNGEE. The V end lost 6 bases, the J end lost 0 bases, and 10 bases lay between the germline ends. CDR3 coding DNA: TGTGCCAGCAAGTACGTGCGCTCCTACAATGAGCAGTTCTTC. It specifies CASKYVRSYNEQFF.

This sequence joins TRBV19 and TRBJ1-3; D uncertain. CDR1 and CDR2 from the germline V gene are LNHDA and SQIVND (reference sequence). CDR3 length: 12 amino acids. Trimming left V 6 bases short and J 4 bases short, with 7 bases between. This CDR3 is CASRSVGNTIYF. CDR3 DNA: TGTGCCAGTAGAAGCGTGGGAAACACCATATATTTT.

DNA for the CDR3: TGTGCCAGCAGGACGATCGAGGCGGGCACTGAAGCTTTCTTT. As protein: CASRTIEAGTEAFF. This chain links TRBV28 with TRBJ1-1, with D unclear. The germline CDR1 and CDR2 sequences are MDHEN and SYDVKM. The V and J ends lost 6 bases and 4 bases respectively, with 15 bases between them. The CDR3 extends over 14 amino acids.

The chain is built from TRBV29-1 and TRBJ2-1, with D uncertain. The CDR3 runs to 12 residues. CDR1 is SQVTM, CDR2 ANQGSEA, per germline. Trimming took 3 bases from V and 5 from J, leaving 8 bases between them. The CDR3 loop is CSVDGRDNEQFF. CDR3 in DNA: TGCAGCGTTGATGGGCGAGACAATGAGCAGTTCTTC.

The genes are TRBV27 and TRBJ2-1, with 10 bases aligning to TRBD2. The germline CDR1 and CDR2 sequences are MNHEY and SMNVEV (reference sequence). The CDR3 sequence is 14 residues long. V shed 4 bases, J shed 11 bases, and the junction held 8 bases outside the gene matches. CDR3 bases: TGTGCCAGCAGTTCAGCGGGGGGGGACGGGAAGCAGTTCTTC. Protein: CASSSAGGDGKQFF.

This chain joins TRBV19 and TRBJ2-1; 9 nucleotides align to TRBD1. This CDR3 is 16 amino acids long. V lost 2 bases to trimming and J lost 3 bases; unmatched junction nucleotides: 5. Germline values: CDR1 LNHDA, CDR2 SQIVND (reference sequence). CDR3 DNA sequence: TGTGCCAGTAGTATATACAGGGGGCGCGGCTACAATGAGCAGTTCTTC. Protein sequence: CASSIYRGRGYNEQFF. The complete variable domain, with remaining parts taken from reference TRBV19 and TRBJ2-1, reads DGGITQSPKYLFRKEGQNVTLSCEQNLNHDAMYWYRQDPGQGLRLIYYSQIVNDFQKGDIAEGYSVSREKKESFPLTVTSAQKNPTAFYLCASSIYRGRGYNEQFFGPGTRLTVL.

The chain recombines TRBV4-1 with TRBJ2-7, with D perhaps matching TRBD1 (6 bases). Germline V CDR1 and CDR2: MGHRA, YSYEKL. CDR3 size: 15 residues. V lost 0 bases to trimming and J lost 3 bases, with 12 bases between them. This CDR3 reads CASSQDGQGNYEQYF. DNA of the CDR3: TGCGCCAGCAGCCAAGATGGGCAGGGGAACTACGAGCAGTACTTC.

The chain couples TRBV7-2 to TRBJ2-2; TRBD1 aligns across 10 bases. This CDR3 comprises 16 residues. Unmatched junction bases numbered 5, after V lost 5 bases and J lost 2 bases. The germline CDR1 and CDR2 sequences are SGHTA and FQGNSA. CDR3 nucleotide sequence: TGTGCCAGCAGCCGACAGGGGGCGCAAAACACCGGGGAGCTGTTTTTT. Protein product: CASSRQGAQNTGELFF.

This chain links TRBV10-3 with TRBJ1-2; 8 positions match TRBD1. The length of the CDR3 is 13 residues. From germline, CDR1 is ENHRY and CDR2 SYGVKD. Losses at the gene ends were 6 bases for V and 5 bases for J; bases not matched to a gene: 5. The CDR3 sequence is CAIRPTGEYGYTF. Written as DNA, the CDR3 is TGTGCCATCAGGCCGACAGGGGAATATGGCTACACCTTC.

As regards this clone: The sample contains more than one DNA sequence encoding this CDR3. This chain connects TRBV7-2 to TRBJ1-3; D is possibly TRBD1 (5 bases). The germline CDR1 and CDR2 sequences are SGHTA and FQGNSA. CDR3 size: 15 residues. Trimming stripped 3 bases from V and 0 bases from J, with 9 bases between. As DNA, the CDR3 is TGTGCCAGCAGCTTCGACAGTTTCTCTGGAAACACCATATATTTT. Protein sequence: CASSFDSFSGNTIYF.

The chain joins TRBV13 to TRBJ1-2, with D possibly TRBD1 on 6 matching bases. Germline V lookup: CDR1 PRHDT, CDR2 FYEKMQ (reference sequence). Trimming removed 5 bases at V and 4 bases at J, with 14 bases between. The CDR3 totals 14 residues. The CDR3 bases are TGTGCCAGCAGCCACACGGGGGGGGCCTATGGCTACACCTTC. Protein: CASSHTGGAYGYTF. Drawing the rest from reference TRBV13 and TRBJ1-2, the complete variable domain is AAGVIQSPRHLIKEKRETATLKCYPIPRHDTVYWYQQGPGQDPQFLISFYEKMQSDKGSIPDRFSAQQFSDYHSELNMSSLELGDSALYFCASSHTGGAYGYTFGSGTRLTVV.

The chain employs TRBV6-5 and TRBJ1-1; D not certain. V was clipped by 2 bases and J by 2 bases, with 12 bases between them. CDR3 length equals 15 residues. Germline assignment: CDR1 MNHEY and CDR2 SVGAGI. The CDR3 DNA is TGTGCCAGCAGTTACGAGGGCAGCGAAAACACTGAAGCTTTCTTT. Translating gives CASSYEGSENTEAFF.

The rearrangement joins TRBV7-2 to TRBJ2-5; 8 bases fit TRBD1. The end of the DNA aligns better with TRBJ2-7, so the J call may be wrong. Germline CDR1 SGHTA, CDR2 FQGNSA. The CDR3 consists of 14 residues. The CDR3 reads CASSRGQAIYEQYF. CDR3 nucleotides: TGTGCCAGCAGCAGGGGACAGGCAATCTACGAGCAGTACTTC.

The chain is built from TRBV6-5 and TRBJ2-7; D gene unclear. CDR3 length equals 12 residues. CDR1 MNHEY and CDR2 SVGAGI come from the germline V gene. V was shortened by 6 bases and J by 6 bases, with 12 bases between the two germline ends. For the CDR3, the DNA is TGTGCCAGCAGACATGCCTCCAGCGAGCAGTACTTC. This gives the protein CASRHASSEQYF.